These 29 T cell receptor beta chains were sequenced from one sample in a study of blood T cell repertoires in COVID-19. TCRdb's table, derived via immunoSEQ multiplex PCR, lists solely in-frame clones and lacks some. Here the sample spans about 320,000 clones, 90% being singletons. Input material: PBMCs or T cells enriched from blood (not recorded which). The receptors originated from a woman aged 30 to 39 who had been exposed to COVID-19.

The rearrangement joins TRBV30 to TRBJ1-2; D is perhaps TRBD1 (6 bases). CDR1 and CDR2 (germline): GTSNPN, SVGIG (reference sequence). V lost 5 bases and J 6 bases, leaving 19 bases between the germline ends. This CDR3 is built from 14 residues. The CDR3 sequence is CAWSLLTGIHGYTF. The CDR3 DNA sequence: TGTGCCTGGTCCCTACTAACAGGGATCCATGGCTACACCTTC.

This clone was seen just once. V and J are TRBV19 and TRBJ1-1, with D unresolved. Per germline, CDR1 LNHDA and CDR2 SQIVND (reference sequence). V was shortened by 3 bases and J by 5 bases, with 10 bases between the two germline ends. This CDR3 is built from 13 residues. The CDR3 DNA follows: TGTGCCAGTAGTATCACGGGGTGGACTGAAGCTTTCTTT. This translates into CASSITGWTEAFF.

The V gene is TRBV4-2, the J gene TRBJ1-2, with a possible D match to TRBD1 (6 bases). The V gene lost 0 bases and the J gene lost 3 bases, with 11 bases spanning the gap. From germline, CDR1 is LGHNA and CDR2 YNFKEQ. The CDR3 spans 15 residues. CDR3 sequence (DNA): TGTGCCAGCAGCCAAGATCCCAGGGGTGACTATGGCTACACCTTC. This gives the protein CASSQDPRGDYGYTF.

In this sample, this clone turned up once. The chain carries TRBV4-3 and TRBJ1-6, with 7 bases that match TRBD1. The CDR3 is 15 residues long. The junction had 6 bases not matched to a gene; V was cut back by 0 bases and J by 10 bases. Looked up from germline, CDR1 is LGHNA and CDR2 is YSLEER. The CDR3 DNA is TGCGCCAGCAGCCAAGATAAGGGGGCAGTCTCACCCCTCCACTTT. Encoded protein: CASSQDKGAVSPLHF.

The chain has TRBV5-8 and TRBJ1-2; D is uncertain. The V end was cut by 1 base, the J end by 0 bases, with 7 bases between. CDR1 and CDR2 (germline): SGHTS, YDEGEE. CDR3 length: 14 residues. CDR3 sequence (DNA): TGTGCCAGCAGCTTGCTATACTCTAACTATGGCTACACCTTC. It is translated as CASSLLYSNYGYTF.

The gene calls are TRBV4-1 and TRBJ2-5, with 11 nucleotides matching TRBD2. This CDR3 is built from 16 residues. Germline CDR1 MGHRA, CDR2 YSYEKL. The trim removed 2 bases at V and 2 bases at J, leaving 4 bases unmatched. The CDR3 spells CASSQLRLAGQETQYF. CDR3 DNA: TGCGCCAGCAGCCAACTACGACTAGCGGGGCAAGAGACCCAGTACTTC.

The chain employs TRBV5-8 and TRBJ2-1; 9 bases are shared with TRBD2. The germline V gene has CDR1 SGHTS and CDR2 YDEGEE. V was clipped by 4 bases and J by 5 bases; unmatched bases: 7. The CDR3 has 15 residues. The CDR3 DNA reads TGTGCCAGCAGCCCATTGACTAGCGGAAACAATGAGCAGTTCTTC. Translation: CASSPLTSGNNEQFF. The complete variable domain, with remaining parts taken from reference TRBV5-8 and TRBJ2-1, reads EAGVTQSPTHLIKTRGQQATLRCSPISGHTSVYWYQQALGLGLQFLLWYDEGEERNRGNFPPRFSGRQFPNYSSELNVNALELEDSALYLCASSPLTSGNNEQFFGPGTRLTVL.

V is TRBV9 and J is TRBJ1-2; 9 bases fit TRBD1. CDR1 and CDR2 from the germline V gene are SGDLS and YYNGEE. V lost 2 bases to trimming and J lost 7 bases; unmatched junction nucleotides: 3. The CDR3 consists of 13 residues. CDR3 in amino acids: CASSVPGQGGYTF. The CDR3 region has the DNA TGTGCCAGCAGCGTTCCGGGACAGGGTGGCTACACCTTC.

CDR3 in amino acids: CASSLGQGGPLEKLFF. The CDR3 nucleotides read TGTGCCAGCAGCTTGGGACAGGGAGGCCCACTTGAAAAACTGTTTTTT. The chain recombines TRBV5-6 with TRBJ1-4, with 7 bases lining up with TRBD1. V gave up 0 bases and J gave up 7 bases; unmatched junction bases: 9. CDR3 length equals 16 residues. CDR1 is SGHDT and CDR2 is YYEEEE in the germline V gene.

The rearrangement uses TRBV6-5 and TRBJ1-6; D might be TRBD1 (6 bases). The CDR3 has 14 residues. Trimming cost V 6 bases and J 5 bases, with 11 bases left between them. Germline CDR1 is MNHEY and CDR2 is SVGAGI. The DNA for the CDR3 is TGTGCCAGCAGCGGGACACCGAATAATTCACCCCTCCACTTT. Amino acid sequence: CASSGTPNNSPLHF.

The gene calls are TRBV13 and TRBJ2-1; D possibly corresponds to TRBD2 (6 bases). Germline CDR1 PRHDT, CDR2 FYEKMQ (reference sequence). Trimming shortened V by 3 bases and J by 4 bases, and 16 bases separated the two germline ends. CDR3 length equals 16 residues. In DNA, the CDR3 is TGTGCCAGCAGCTTTAAGCCGGGACTGGCATACAATGAGCAGTTCTTC. Translating gives CASSFKPGLAYNEQFF.

The V gene is TRBV15, the J gene TRBJ2-5, with 8 nucleotides matching TRBD2. CDR1 and CDR2 from the germline V gene are LNHNV and YYDKDF (reference sequence). Trimming took 6 bases from V and 2 from J; bases not matched to a gene: 8. CDR3 length: 15 residues. CDR3 region: CATRKERGRQETQYF. The CDR3 DNA is TGTGCCACCAGGAAAGAGCGGGGGAGGCAAGAGACCCAGTACTTC.

The J gene is TRBJ2-5, the V gene TRBV28; 9 bases are a match to TRBD1. The V segment lost 3 bases and the J segment 1 base; nucleotides outside the gene matches: 3. The CDR3 sequence is 15 residues long. CDR1 is MDHEN and CDR2 is SYDVKM in the germline V gene. The CDR3 coding sequence is TGTGCCAGCAGTTTTTGGACAGGGGCCCAAGAGACCCAGTACTTC. Residues: CASSFWTGAQETQYF.

V gene TRBV19 combines with J gene TRBJ2-4, with D possibly TRBD2 on 6 matching bases. CDR1 is LNHDA and CDR2 is SQIVND in the germline V gene (reference sequence). V lost 0 bases, J lost 9 bases, and 12 bases lay in between. CDR3 length: 14 residues. In nucleotides, the CDR3 is TGTGCCAGTAGTATAGAGGAGGGAAGGGGCATTCAGTACTTC. The encoded protein is CASSIEEGRGIQYF.

This clone was recorded once. The chain is built from TRBV2 and TRBJ2-1; D is undetermined. Germline V gene sequence: CDR1 SNHLY, CDR2 FYNNEI. The CDR3 runs to 11 residues. The CDR3 DNA is TGTGCAGCACGAGGATTGAATGAGCAGTTCTTC. As protein: CAARGLNEQFF.

The chain uses TRBV6-5 and TRBJ1-1; D gene ambiguous. The ends were cut back, 0 bases at V and 5 bases at J, with 10 bases in the middle. CDR3 length equals 14 residues. CDR1 and CDR2 from the germline V gene are MNHEY and SVGAGI. As DNA, the CDR3 is TGTGCCAGCAGTTACTCGAGGACTCAAACTGAAGCTTTCTTT. Translating gives CASSYSRTQTEAFF.

This clone was observed a few times. V is TRBV5-1 and J is TRBJ1-5; D is ambiguous. V was cut by 1 base and J by 6 bases, with 14 bases left in between. This CDR3 comprises 15 residues. Per germline, CDR1 SGHRS and CDR2 YFSETQ. CDR3 nucleotide sequence: TGCGCCAGCAGCTTGTCCCCGGGAATGATTCAGCCCCAGCATTTT. Translated, it gives CASSLSPGMIQPQHF.

The chain uses TRBV6-7 and TRBJ2-2; 10 nucleotides align to TRBD2. TRBV6-7 is noted as an ORF with a role that remains uncertain. V shed 3 bases, J shed 3 bases, and the junction held 13 bases outside the gene matches. The CDR3 runs to 19 residues. This CDR3 reads CASSYNGAGGPFDTGELFF. The CDR3 DNA follows: TGTGCCAGCAGTTATAACGGAGCGGGGGGGCCATTCGACACCGGGGAGCTGTTTTTT.

The chain is built from TRBV9 and TRBJ1-1, with 7 bases lining up with TRBD1. Per the germline V gene, CDR1 is SGDLS and CDR2 is YYNGEE. The J segment lost 0 bases and the V segment lost 6 bases, leaving 14 bases of the junction unmatched. The CDR3 is 17 amino acids. In DNA, the CDR3 is TGTGCCAGCACCGAATACCCCCCGGGACAGATGAACACTGAAGCTTTCTTT. Translated: CASTEYPPGQMNTEAFF.

The gene calls are TRBV10-3 and TRBJ2-3; D uncertain. The CDR3 spans 16 residues. The V end lost 4 bases, the J end lost 3 bases, and 17 bases lay between the germline ends. Germline V gene lookup returns CDR1 ENHRY and CDR2 SYGVKD. The CDR3 loop reads CAISGGLRGGTDTQYF. Here the CDR3 DNA reads TGTGCCATCAGTGGCGGCCTACGAGGTGGAACAGATACGCAGTATTTT.

This chain joins TRBV7-8 and TRBJ2-5, with TRBD2 matching over 10 bases. Losses at the gene ends were 5 bases for V and 4 bases for J; bases not matched to a gene: 7. The CDR3 spans 15 residues. From germline, CDR1 is SGHVS and CDR2 FQNEAQ. In DNA form, the CDR3 reads TGTGCCAGCAGCCAAGGACTAGCGGCTACAGAGACCCAGTACTTC. Amino acids: CASSQGLAATETQYF.

This clone was counted between two and nine times. V gene TRBV5-8 combines with J gene TRBJ1-6; D perhaps matches TRBD1 (5 bases). V lost 4 bases, J lost 7 bases, and 12 bases lay in between. The germline CDR1 and CDR2 sequences are SGHTS and YDEGEE. The CDR3 has 14 residues. CDR3: CASSTWGRNSPLHF. The DNA of the CDR3 is TGTGCCAGCAGCACCTGGGGGAGGAATTCACCCCTCCACTTT. Full variable domain (missing parts from reference TRBV5-8 and TRBJ1-6): EAGVTQSPTHLIKTRGQQATLRCSPISGHTSVYWYQQALGLGLQFLLWYDEGEERNRGNFPPRFSGRQFPNYSSELNVNALELEDSALYLCASSTWGRNSPLHFGNGTRLTVT.

The V call is TRBV5-1, the J call TRBJ1-1, with D perhaps TRBD1 (5 bases). This CDR3 comprises 14 residues. The V gene lost 4 bases and the J gene lost 11 bases, with 21 bases spanning the gap. The germline V gene encodes CDR1 SGHRS and CDR2 YFSETQ. The CDR3 DNA follows: TGCGCCAGCAGCGCCGAGGGACTTAATGGAAAGGCTTTCTTT. Protein sequence: CASSAEGLNGKAFF.

This clone was seen just once. This chain links TRBV2 with TRBJ1-2; D might be TRBD1 (5 bases). The CDR3 loop spans 15 amino acids. The germline gives CDR1 SNHLY, CDR2 FYNNEI. V lost 2 bases, J lost 0 bases, and 10 bases lay in between. CDR3 sequence (DNA): TGTGCCAGCAGTGAATTTGGGGCATCTAACTATGGCTACACCTTC. It codes for CASSEFGASNYGYTF.

The CDR3 DNA follows: TGTGCCACCCACTCCTCACTAGCGGGGGGAAACGGGGAGCTGTTTTTT. Its translation is CATHSSLAGGNGELFF. The chain uses TRBV24-1 and TRBJ2-2, with 12 nucleotides matching TRBD2. J gave up 7 bases and V 9 bases, and 11 bases lay outside the gene matches. The germline CDR1 and CDR2 sequences are KGHDR and SFDVKD. This CDR3 is 16 amino acids long.

The V gene is TRBV19, the J gene TRBJ1-2; 7 nucleotides line up with TRBD1. V gave up 5 bases and J gave up 6 bases; unmatched junction bases: 12. Germline values: CDR1 LNHDA, CDR2 SQIVND (reference sequence). CDR3 length: 15 residues. CDR3 amino acids: CASSPTTGSSDGYTF. The CDR3 bases are TGTGCCAGTAGTCCTACGACAGGGAGTAGCGATGGCTACACCTTC.

The chain carries TRBV7-9 and TRBJ1-2; no firm D call. V was clipped by 6 bases and J by 7 bases, with 12 bases between them. The length of the CDR3 is 12 residues. CDR1 and CDR2 (germline): SEHNR, FQNEAQ (reference sequence). CDR3 sequence: CASRVARGGYTF. For the CDR3, the DNA is TGTGCCAGCAGAGTCGCCCGGGGTGGCTACACCTTC.

This clone was seen more than once but under ten times. V usage is TRBV4-1 and J usage is TRBJ1-1, with 8 bases lining up with TRBD1. The V segment lost 4 bases and the J segment 10 bases; nucleotides outside the gene matches: 8. Germline V gene data show CDR1 as MGHRA and CDR2 as YSYEKL. The CDR3 runs to 13 residues. DNA for the CDR3: TGCGCCAGCAGCCCGCAGGGGGCAGTTCGAGCTTTCTTT. It specifies CASSPQGAVRAFF.

The chain employs TRBV11-2 and TRBJ1-2, with 7 bases identical to TRBD1. This CDR3 comprises 17 residues. Germline V CDR1 and CDR2: SGHAT, FQNNGV. The junction had 20 bases not matched to a gene; V was cut back by 5 bases and J by 8 bases. CDR3 bases: TGTGCCAGCAGCGAAGGGGGCTTAGGGTATCCCTCTAGAGGCTACACCTTC. Translated, it gives CASSEGGLGYPSRGYTF.